This T cell receptor beta chain was sequenced for a study of identical twins (TCRdb year 2016). With regard to the full study: To test whether fetal clonotypes persist, this study deep-sequenced TCR alpha and beta repertoires from monozygotic twins, from unrelated adults of various ages, and from cord blood. To rule out contamination, the twin experiments were replicated at different times with different library preparation protocols. General conclusions and limits of the study: Invariant T cells such as MAIT and iNKT could partly confound zero-insertion analyses, though diverse VJ usage argued against this for most clonotypes. Compared with coincidental sharing between unrelated individuals, out-of-frame TCR alpha sequences shared between twins showed an excess of sequences with low generation probability. The excess sharing between twins in beta out-of-frame sequences was weaker because fewer shared sequences reduced the signal-to-noise ratio. In monozygotic twins, out-of-frame TCR alpha sharing was systematically underestimated by recombination models, although the models agreed with sharing between unrelated individuals. Conclusions relied on cross-sectional statistical analysis, since the same donors could not be followed over many years. Abundant cord blood beta clonotypes carried fewer insertions; young adult naive repertoires showed a weaker similar trend, while memory repertoires showed none.

Every donor was a healthy Caucasian. The twin cohort comprised three pairs of female monozygotic twins, all aged about 18 to 29 years. RNA for TCR libraries was isolated from peripheral blood mononuclear cells. Trimming at the junction amounts to 6 bases on V and 3 bases on J, and the germline ends lie 14 bases apart. Counted from cysteine to phenylalanine, this CDR3 has 14 amino acids. The kept DNA is CDR3 alone, 42 bases in frame from the first base. This clonotype has a handful of counts. Its antigen is still unknown. Base qualities were left out, and no much larger clone turns up one base away. Library construction relied on 5' RACE. TCRdb records Illumina HiSeq 2000 as the sequencer. A universal primer binding site was introduced by template switching, and a unique molecular identifier was present in the final cDNA, enabling accurate counting of TCR cDNA molecules. Specific primers in the conserved constant-segment region were used to synthesize first-strand cDNA for the TCR alpha and beta chains. To control for contamination, each cDNA library was double barcoded with a SMART-Mk sample barcode plus Illumina barcodes. TruSeq adapter sequences and Illumina sample barcodes were added in two successive PCR steps. The TCR alpha and beta cDNA libraries were sequenced on the Illumina HiSeq platform using custom primers. Under the source paper's analysis protocol: MiGEC processed the raw reads to extract unique molecular identifiers, while MiXCR was used to determine the CDR3 positions. For each individual, recombination models were inferred using an EM algorithm with the repgenHMM and IGoR tools. The analysis of shared clonotypes was done with the tcR package in R, with sharing normalized by the product of cloneset sizes. To study raw recombination without the effects of thymic and clonal selection, out-of-frame nonproductive sequences were analyzed. The public reads were run again by TCRdb, first through fastp at Q25 and then through MiXCR, and only productive beta chains were kept. Rows with a matching CDR3 protein are joined into one entry that keeps the most common DNA and genes. The V and J calls here are based on TCRdb, not the publication. The sample yields roughly 750,000 distinct CDR3 sequences; 21% were counted once. The top ten clones comprise around 4.4% of the sample.

This sample was shared with a second study, whose subject was T cells expressing NK-cell markers. The second paper states: TCR beta-chain repertoires were profiled in sorted CD3+CD56+NKG2C+, CD3+CD56+NKG2C- and CD3+CD56-NKG2C+ T-cell subsets from about 8 donors. Among the eight sequenced donors, seven were HCMV-seropositive and one was HCMV-seronegative. To restrict sorting to alphabetaTCR-expressing T cells, an anti-gammadeltaTCR antibody was added in several experiments. In six donors, the dominant CD3+CD56+NKG2C+ clonotypes ranked among the top 10 CD8+ clonotypes, making up 1.0-7.0% of CD8+ T cells. Those dominant clonotypes were again the most abundant among CD3+CD56-NKG2C+ cells in four donors, at about 25-60.1%. Whether the expanded NKG2C-expressing T cell clones were specific for HCMV antigens was left unclear. Randomly selected healthy volunteers, three men and five women, were used as the eight sequenced donors. HCMV serostatus was determined by detecting HCMV-specific IgG in serum with a commercial ELISA kit. Bulk peripheral blood T-cell repertoires were additionally sequenced from unsorted PBMC for over 5 donors. MIGEC was used to demultiplex reads and group reads by UMI, and MiTCR was used to assemble and quantify clonotypes. Only TCR cDNA sequences supported by at least two reads were kept to exclude erroneous sequences. The tcR package was used for downstream repertoire analysis, and clonotypes were matched across fractions by CDR3 nucleotide sequence plus V segment. VDJmatch was used to annotate antigen specificity against VDJdb, with one amino acid substitution in CDR3 permitted.

The chain is encoded by TRBV12-3 or TRBV12-4 joined to TRBJ1-2; the D gene cannot be named for sure. This clonotype originated in a young woman in good health. Sequencing was carried out using PBMCs. The CDR3 has the sequence CASSVYGVDYGYTF. Here is the DNA: TGTGCCAGCAGCGTCTATGGGGTTGACTATGGCTACACCTTC.